These T cell receptor beta chains were read from a single sample in a study of identical twins. TCRdb called the 5' RACE reads again in MiXCR, with one record for every CDR3 protein. Among 690,000 or so distinct CDR3 sequences listed, 8.5% to 9.5% were seen once. This sample was also put to use in a study of yellow fever vaccine responses in identical twins.

Sample: PBMCs. The receptor set was obtained from a woman between 18 and 29 years old in good health. The conserved cysteine and the conserved F or W are not part of the CDR3 here.

TRBV12-3/TRBV12-4	TRBJ1-6	ASSPDAGAGSPLH
TRBV11-3	TRBJ2-1	ASSSRTSGEQF
TRBV18	TRBJ1-4	ASSHGTGDEKLF
TRBV7-9	TRBJ1-1	ASSHKNENTEAF
TRBV18	TRBJ2-1	ASSSRDGSYNEQF
TRBV7-2	TRBJ2-2	ASSLTALWGGTGELF
TRBV20-1	TRBJ2-3	SARGLAGGIDTQY
TRBV6-5	TRBJ2-7	ASSSPPGTGVVEQY
TRBV5-6	TRBJ2-3	ASSLLAGGTTDTQY
TRBV5-6	TRBJ2-7	ASSLVGQAYEQY
TRBV5-6	TRBJ2-7	ASSFLAGAPSEQY
TRBV7-2	TRBJ2-7	ASSRGGNYEQY
TRBV7-9	TRBJ2-5	ASSPGSGGLETETQY
TRBV25-1	TRBJ2-7	ALKAGDEQY
TRBV24-1	TRBJ2-3	ATSDPSGGKDTQY
TRBV5-1	TRBJ2-5	ASSLAGTAGAIQETQY